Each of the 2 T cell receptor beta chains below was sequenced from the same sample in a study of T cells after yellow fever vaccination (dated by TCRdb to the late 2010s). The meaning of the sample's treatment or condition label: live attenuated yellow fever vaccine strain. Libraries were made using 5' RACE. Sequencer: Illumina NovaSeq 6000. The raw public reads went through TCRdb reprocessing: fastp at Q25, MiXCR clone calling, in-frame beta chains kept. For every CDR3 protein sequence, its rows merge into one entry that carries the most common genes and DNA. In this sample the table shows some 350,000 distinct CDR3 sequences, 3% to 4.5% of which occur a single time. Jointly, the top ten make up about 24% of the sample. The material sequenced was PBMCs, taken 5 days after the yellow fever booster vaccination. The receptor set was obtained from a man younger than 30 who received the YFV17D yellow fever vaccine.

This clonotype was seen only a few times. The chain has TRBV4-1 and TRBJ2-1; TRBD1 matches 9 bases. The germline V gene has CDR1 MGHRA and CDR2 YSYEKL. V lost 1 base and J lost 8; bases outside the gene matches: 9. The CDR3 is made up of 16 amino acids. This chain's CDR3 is CASSQVGQGKGHEQFF. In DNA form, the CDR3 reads TGCGCCAGCAGCCAAGTAGGACAGGGGAAAGGACATGAGCAGTTCTTC.

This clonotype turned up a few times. Here the CDR3 DNA reads TGTGCCAGCAGCTCGTACCCTCTAGGACAGGCGAGCTCCTACAATGAGCAGTTCTTC. It encodes CASSSYPLGQASSYNEQFF. The rearrangement uses TRBV7-8 and TRBJ2-1; TRBD1 matches 7 bases. V trimming: 4 bases; J trimming: 0 bases; junction bases outside the gene matches: 15. Germline values: CDR1 SGHVS, CDR2 FQNEAQ. This CDR3 has 19 residues.